These T cell receptor beta chains were read from a single sample in a study of blood T cell repertoires in COVID-19. Assay: immunoSEQ multiplex PCR; the TCRdb copy retains only in-frame clones and omits some. The sample lists 250,000 to 300,000 clones, over 75% occurring once. The sample taken for sequencing was peripheral blood. These receptors originate from a woman between 65 and 79 years old with acute or convalescent COVID-19. Both conserved end residues are part of each CDR3. Each record gives: V gene, J gene, D gene, clone size, CDR3 DNA, CDR3 protein. A D gene is named only where the DNA matches it firmly. Part of the rows lack a size; the others show once, few, many or a class for expanded clones.

v_call: TRBV5-4; j_call: TRBJ2-5; d_call: TRBD2; clone_size: -; cdr3_nt: TGTGCCAGCAGCTTAGCGGGGGCAGGAGAGACCCAGTACTTC; cdr3_aa: CASSLAGAGETQYF
v_call: TRBV2; j_call: TRBJ1-6; d_call: TRBD1; clone_size: -; cdr3_nt: TGTGCCAGCAGTGAAGGTTACAGGGGGAATTCACCCCTCCACTTT; cdr3_aa: CASSEGYRGNSPLHF
v_call: TRBV6-5; j_call: TRBJ1-5; d_call: -; clone_size: -; cdr3_nt: TGTGCCAGCAGATCAGACGGAGGCAATCAGCCCCAGCATTTT; cdr3_aa: CASRSDGGNQPQHF
v_call: TRBV7-9; j_call: TRBJ1-1; d_call: -; clone_size: once; cdr3_nt: TGTGCCAGCAGCTTGTTGTCAGGGGAAGTCACTGAAGCTTTCTTT; cdr3_aa: CASSLLSGEVTEAFF
v_call: TRBV29-1; j_call: TRBJ1-2; d_call: -; clone_size: -; cdr3_nt: TGCAGCGTTGATGGCCAAGGGGTGGCTTCTGGCTCTAACTATGGCTACACCTTC; cdr3_aa: CSVDGQGVASGSNYGYTF
v_call: TRBV5-1; j_call: TRBJ2-2; d_call: TRBD2; clone_size: -; cdr3_nt: TGCGCCAGCAGCGTGCTAGCGGGGGGTAACACCGGGGAGCTGTTTTTT; cdr3_aa: CASSVLAGGNTGELFF
v_call: TRBV6-5; j_call: TRBJ2-2; d_call: TRBD1; clone_size: -; cdr3_nt: TGTGCCAGCAGGGGACAGATTACGGGCGGGGAGCTGTTTTTT; cdr3_aa: CASRGQITGGELFF
v_call: TRBV20-1; j_call: TRBJ1-5; d_call: TRBD1; clone_size: once; cdr3_nt: TGCAGTGCTAGTAGGCAGGGGGGCCAGCCCCAGCATTTT; cdr3_aa: CSASRQGGQPQHF
v_call: TRBV2; j_call: TRBJ2-2; d_call: -; clone_size: -; cdr3_nt: TGTGCCAGCAGTGGCGGAGTCACCGGGGAGCTGTTTTTT; cdr3_aa: CASSGGVTGELFF
v_call: TRBV24-1; j_call: TRBJ2-3; d_call: TRBD2; clone_size: -; cdr3_nt: TGTGCCACCAGTGCGGGACTAGCGGGGTCCACAGATACGCAGTATTTT; cdr3_aa: CATSAGLAGSTDTQYF
v_call: TRBV30; j_call: TRBJ1-5; d_call: TRBD1; clone_size: -; cdr3_nt: TGTGCCTGGAAGGCAGGGGGGCGAGGGAGCAATCAGCCCCAGCATTTT; cdr3_aa: CAWKAGGRGSNQPQHF
v_call: TRBV19; j_call: TRBJ2-3; d_call: -; clone_size: -; cdr3_nt: TGTGCCAGTATATCCCGGGAGAACACAGATACGCAGTATTTT; cdr3_aa: CASISRENTDTQYF
v_call: TRBV7-9; j_call: TRBJ2-3; d_call: TRBD1; clone_size: -; cdr3_nt: TGTGCCAGCAGCTTAGGGACAGGCTACACAGATACGCAGTATTTT; cdr3_aa: CASSLGTGYTDTQYF
v_call: TRBV9; j_call: TRBJ1-1; d_call: TRBD1; clone_size: once; cdr3_nt: TGTGCCAGCAGCTCTCAGGGGGCAAACACTGAAGCTTTCTTT; cdr3_aa: CASSSQGANTEAFF
v_call: TRBV14; j_call: TRBJ1-1; d_call: -; clone_size: -; cdr3_nt: TGTGCCAGCAGCCGGCTCCCAAACACTGAAGCTTTCTTT; cdr3_aa: CASSRLPNTEAFF
v_call: TRBV3-1/TRBV3-2; j_call: TRBJ2-4; d_call: TRBD1; clone_size: -; cdr3_nt: TGTGCCAGCAGCCAAACGGACAGGACACAGTACTTC; cdr3_aa: CASSQTDRTQYF
v_call: TRBV5-1; j_call: TRBJ2-5; d_call: TRBD1; clone_size: -; cdr3_nt: TGCGCCAGCAGCCGGACAGGGCAGCTCCAAGAGACCCAGTACTTC; cdr3_aa: CASSRTGQLQETQYF
v_call: TRBV5-1; j_call: TRBJ1-2; d_call: TRBD1; clone_size: few; cdr3_nt: TGCGCCCCCGAAGACAGGGATGGCTACACCTTC; cdr3_aa: CAPEDRDGYTF
v_call: TRBV27; j_call: TRBJ1-1; d_call: -; clone_size: -; cdr3_nt: TGTGCCAGCAGTTTATCTCGGGGGGCTGACACTGAAGCTTTCTTT; cdr3_aa: CASSLSRGADTEAFF
v_call: TRBV6-4; j_call: TRBJ1-2; d_call: -; clone_size: once; cdr3_nt: TGTGCCACTCCTCCGAACATCAACTATGGCTACACCTTC; cdr3_aa: CATPPNINYGYTF
v_call: TRBV2; j_call: TRBJ2-2; d_call: -; clone_size: -; cdr3_nt: TGTGCCAGCAGGGCGGCCCCCCTCTTATCTAACACCGGGGAGCTGTTTTTT; cdr3_aa: CASRAAPLLSNTGELFF
v_call: TRBV9; j_call: TRBJ1-3; d_call: TRBD1; clone_size: -; cdr3_nt: TGTGCCAGCAGCTCTACAGGGGGCAGAGGAAACACCATATATTTT; cdr3_aa: CASSSTGGRGNTIYF
v_call: TRBV9; j_call: TRBJ2-1; d_call: TRBD1; clone_size: -; cdr3_nt: TGTGCCAGCAGCTTGACAGGGGCGGGCGGAAGGGGGCAGTTCTTC; cdr3_aa: CASSLTGAGGRGQFF